The 14 T cell receptor beta chains below all came from one sample that was sequenced in a study of shared clonotypes between healthy human individuals. Naive CD8 cells comprised CD45RO-negative, CCR7-positively selected cells, excluding terminally differentiated effector memory CD45RA+ cells. Using immunoSEQ multiplex PCR, the repertoire was profiled, and TCRdb retains in-frame clones only, with some absent. Here the sample spans millions of clones, 93% being singletons. Sequencing used naive CD8+ T cells from PBMCs. The receptors here all came from a man younger than 35 in good health. Some clones in this sample may be carry-over from other donors' samples.

This chain uses TRBV29-1 with TRBJ2-1; D is undetermined. V shed 2 bases and J shed 10 bases, with 9 bases lying between them. Germline values: CDR1 SQVTM, CDR2 ANQGSEA. The CDR3 is 11 residues long. The CDR3 loop reads CSVEFRNEQFF. CDR3 sequence (DNA): TGCAGCGTTGAATTCCGTAACGAGCAGTTCTTC.

There are a few counts of this clone. This sample includes further DNA sequences coding for the same CDR3. The CDR3 protein is CASRENEQFF. DNA for the CDR3: TGTGCCAGCAGGGAAAATGAGCAGTTCTTC. The chain couples TRBV2 to TRBJ2-1; D is uncertain. Germline V gene sequence: CDR1 SNHLY, CDR2 FYNNEI. The CDR3 spans 10 residues. V dropped 6 bases and J dropped 7 bases, with 4 bases sitting between them.

The chain joins TRBV9 to TRBJ2-5; 12 bases match TRBD2. The CDR3 runs to 16 residues. Germline lookup yields CDR1 SGDLS and CDR2 YYNGEE. J lost 2 bases, V lost 3 bases, and 5 bases had no gene match. CDR3 nucleotides: TGTGCCAGCAGCGCCGGACTAGCGGGAAAACAAGAGACCCAGTACTTC. Protein product: CASSAGLAGKQETQYF.

The chain links TRBV7-9 to TRBJ2-3; 11 nucleotides align to TRBD1. The CDR3 runs 16 residues. With V trimmed by 4 bases and J by 4 bases, 7 bases remained unmatched. The germline CDR1 and CDR2 sequences are SEHNR and FQNEAQ (reference sequence). CDR3 loop: CASSSPDRGLSDTQYF. Here the CDR3 DNA reads TGTGCCAGCAGCTCCCCGGACAGGGGGCTCTCAGATACGCAGTATTTT.

Comment on this clone: A single base separates this from a much larger clone, so it may be a read error. The sample contains more than one DNA sequence encoding this CDR3. The gene calls are TRBV5-1 and TRBJ2-5; the D is unclear. The J call may be mistaken, given a closer DNA end match to TRBJ2-7. Per the germline V gene, CDR1 is SGHRS and CDR2 is YFSETQ. The CDR3 has 11 residues. The CDR3 is CASSLGHEQYF. The CDR3 bases are TGCGCCAGCAGCTTGGGCCACGAGCAGTACTTC.

V and J are TRBV9 and TRBJ2-4; no firm D call. Germline CDR1 reads SGDLS; CDR2 reads YYNGEE. This CDR3 region has 17 residues. V lost 4 bases to trimming and J lost 0 bases, with 17 bases between them. The CDR3 DNA is TGTGCCAGCAGCCCCCAGGAGAGCCGAATAGCCAAAAACATTCAGTACTTC. The encoded protein is CASSPQESRIAKNIQYF.

This rearrangement joins TRBV4-1 to TRBJ2-5; perhaps TRBD2 as D (7 bases). There are 16 residues in the CDR3. Looked up from germline, CDR1 is MGHRA and CDR2 is YSYEKL. V was shortened by 4 bases and J by 2 bases, with 17 bases between the two germline ends. Here the CDR3 reads CASSPEGEGWQETQYF. The DNA for the CDR3 is TGCGCCAGCAGCCCGGAGGGGGAGGGCTGGCAAGAGACCCAGTACTTC.

The rearrangement links TRBV5-6 to TRBJ2-1; TRBD2 matches 9 bases. Germline-derived CDR1 and CDR2 are SGHDT and YYEEEE. V lost 5 bases to trimming and J lost 3 bases; unmatched junction nucleotides: 6. The CDR3 loop spans 15 amino acids. CDR3 coding DNA: TGTGCCAGCAGTATAGCGGGAGTTCTCTACAATGAGCAGTTCTTC. Translating it yields CASSIAGVLYNEQFF.

The rearrangement uses TRBV10-3 and TRBJ1-5; D gene unclear. V was trimmed by 0 bases and J by 5 bases, leaving 8 bases between them. Germline V lookup: CDR1 ENHRY, CDR2 SYGVKD. The CDR3 extends over 14 amino acids. CDR3 coding DNA: TGTGCCATCAGTGAGTCTACGGTGTATCAGCCCCAGCATTTT. Amino acid sequence: CAISESTVYQPQHF.

The chain recombines TRBV7-9 with TRBJ2-3, with a tentative D call TRBD2 (6 bases). V lost 4 bases and J lost 0, with 17 bases in between. Germline values: CDR1 SEHNR, CDR2 FQNEAQ (reference sequence). CDR3 length: 17 residues. CDR3 in DNA: TGTGCCAGCAGCTCGGGAAGTAGCGGAGTTAGCACAGATACGCAGTATTTT. Its protein product is CASSSGSSGVSTDTQYF.

Only one count was recorded for this clone. The V call is TRBV28, the J call TRBJ2-7, with 8 positions matching TRBD1. The CDR3 is 13 amino acids. J lost 2 bases, V lost 6 bases, and 3 bases had no gene match. From germline, CDR1 is MDHEN and CDR2 SYDVKM. The CDR3 here is CASRTGVPYEQYF. The CDR3 DNA reads as TGTGCCAGCAGGACAGGGGTCCCCTACGAGCAGTACTTC. The whole variable domain, filled in from reference TRBV28 and TRBJ2-7, reads DVKVTQSSRYLVKRTGEKVFLECVQDMDHENMFWYRQDPGLGLRLIYFSYDVKMKEKGDIPEGYSVSREKKERFSLILESASTNQTSMYLCASRTGVPYEQYFGPGTRLTVT.

This clone has a single count. The chain carries TRBV2 and TRBJ1-5; D call uncertain. Germline CDR1 SNHLY, CDR2 FYNNEI. The V gene lost 7 bases and the J gene lost 5 bases, with 9 bases spanning the gap. CDR3 length equals 12 residues. This CDR3 reads CASTFSDQPQHF. In DNA, the CDR3 is TGTGCCAGCACCTTTAGTGATCAGCCCCAGCATTTT.

CDR3 residues: CASSARLAVDYNEQFF. CDR3 nucleotides: TGTGCCAGCAGCGCCCGACTAGCGGTAGATTACAATGAGCAGTTCTTC. This sequence joins TRBV13 and TRBJ2-1; 9 nucleotides align to TRBD2. The CDR3 covers 16 residues. Germline lookup yields CDR1 PRHDT and CDR2 FYEKMQ (reference sequence). V lost 5 bases, J lost 4 bases, and 9 bases stayed unmatched.

This clone was recorded once. V is TRBV15 and J is TRBJ1-3, with D unclear. The V and J ends lost 3 bases and 6 bases respectively, with 18 bases between them. Germline lookup yields CDR1 LNHNV and CDR2 YYDKDF (reference sequence). The CDR3 has 16 amino acids. The CDR3 sequence is CATSRAGTLSENTIYF. Written as DNA, the CDR3 is TGTGCCACCAGCAGGGCTGGAACACTTTCGGAAAACACCATATATTTT.